The source of this T cell receptor beta chain is a study of breast tumors, draining lymph nodes, adjacent tissues. Study outcomes and limitations: Luminal-like breast cancer showed significantly higher tumor–nontumor repertoire similarity than basal-like. Tumor TCR diversity was below lymph nodes but above nontumor tissue. The lymph node origin of tumor T cells was framed as consistent with a hypothesis, not demonstrated.

Breast cancer patients provided tissue from their axillary draining lymph nodes. The V and J ends lost 1 base and 0 bases respectively, with 12 bases between them. This CDR3 spans 16 amino acids. Germline V lookup: CDR1 SEHNR, CDR2 FQNEAQ (reference sequence). TCRdb re-derived calls from the multiplex PCR reads in MiXCR, one entry per CDR3 protein. The table has roughly 120,000 distinct CDR3 sequences, roughly 21% seen once. This clonotype has ten or more counts. What it recognizes is unknown. The sample comprised axillary lymph node tissue. The V gene is TRBV7-9, the J gene TRBJ1-2; D remains unclear. This receptor was obtained from a female donor with breast cancer. Some clones in this sample may be carry-over from other donors' samples. The CDR3 region is CASSLGVHEANYGYTF. For the CDR3, the DNA is TGTGCCAGCAGCTTAGGCGTGCACGAAGCTAACTATGGCTACACCTTC.